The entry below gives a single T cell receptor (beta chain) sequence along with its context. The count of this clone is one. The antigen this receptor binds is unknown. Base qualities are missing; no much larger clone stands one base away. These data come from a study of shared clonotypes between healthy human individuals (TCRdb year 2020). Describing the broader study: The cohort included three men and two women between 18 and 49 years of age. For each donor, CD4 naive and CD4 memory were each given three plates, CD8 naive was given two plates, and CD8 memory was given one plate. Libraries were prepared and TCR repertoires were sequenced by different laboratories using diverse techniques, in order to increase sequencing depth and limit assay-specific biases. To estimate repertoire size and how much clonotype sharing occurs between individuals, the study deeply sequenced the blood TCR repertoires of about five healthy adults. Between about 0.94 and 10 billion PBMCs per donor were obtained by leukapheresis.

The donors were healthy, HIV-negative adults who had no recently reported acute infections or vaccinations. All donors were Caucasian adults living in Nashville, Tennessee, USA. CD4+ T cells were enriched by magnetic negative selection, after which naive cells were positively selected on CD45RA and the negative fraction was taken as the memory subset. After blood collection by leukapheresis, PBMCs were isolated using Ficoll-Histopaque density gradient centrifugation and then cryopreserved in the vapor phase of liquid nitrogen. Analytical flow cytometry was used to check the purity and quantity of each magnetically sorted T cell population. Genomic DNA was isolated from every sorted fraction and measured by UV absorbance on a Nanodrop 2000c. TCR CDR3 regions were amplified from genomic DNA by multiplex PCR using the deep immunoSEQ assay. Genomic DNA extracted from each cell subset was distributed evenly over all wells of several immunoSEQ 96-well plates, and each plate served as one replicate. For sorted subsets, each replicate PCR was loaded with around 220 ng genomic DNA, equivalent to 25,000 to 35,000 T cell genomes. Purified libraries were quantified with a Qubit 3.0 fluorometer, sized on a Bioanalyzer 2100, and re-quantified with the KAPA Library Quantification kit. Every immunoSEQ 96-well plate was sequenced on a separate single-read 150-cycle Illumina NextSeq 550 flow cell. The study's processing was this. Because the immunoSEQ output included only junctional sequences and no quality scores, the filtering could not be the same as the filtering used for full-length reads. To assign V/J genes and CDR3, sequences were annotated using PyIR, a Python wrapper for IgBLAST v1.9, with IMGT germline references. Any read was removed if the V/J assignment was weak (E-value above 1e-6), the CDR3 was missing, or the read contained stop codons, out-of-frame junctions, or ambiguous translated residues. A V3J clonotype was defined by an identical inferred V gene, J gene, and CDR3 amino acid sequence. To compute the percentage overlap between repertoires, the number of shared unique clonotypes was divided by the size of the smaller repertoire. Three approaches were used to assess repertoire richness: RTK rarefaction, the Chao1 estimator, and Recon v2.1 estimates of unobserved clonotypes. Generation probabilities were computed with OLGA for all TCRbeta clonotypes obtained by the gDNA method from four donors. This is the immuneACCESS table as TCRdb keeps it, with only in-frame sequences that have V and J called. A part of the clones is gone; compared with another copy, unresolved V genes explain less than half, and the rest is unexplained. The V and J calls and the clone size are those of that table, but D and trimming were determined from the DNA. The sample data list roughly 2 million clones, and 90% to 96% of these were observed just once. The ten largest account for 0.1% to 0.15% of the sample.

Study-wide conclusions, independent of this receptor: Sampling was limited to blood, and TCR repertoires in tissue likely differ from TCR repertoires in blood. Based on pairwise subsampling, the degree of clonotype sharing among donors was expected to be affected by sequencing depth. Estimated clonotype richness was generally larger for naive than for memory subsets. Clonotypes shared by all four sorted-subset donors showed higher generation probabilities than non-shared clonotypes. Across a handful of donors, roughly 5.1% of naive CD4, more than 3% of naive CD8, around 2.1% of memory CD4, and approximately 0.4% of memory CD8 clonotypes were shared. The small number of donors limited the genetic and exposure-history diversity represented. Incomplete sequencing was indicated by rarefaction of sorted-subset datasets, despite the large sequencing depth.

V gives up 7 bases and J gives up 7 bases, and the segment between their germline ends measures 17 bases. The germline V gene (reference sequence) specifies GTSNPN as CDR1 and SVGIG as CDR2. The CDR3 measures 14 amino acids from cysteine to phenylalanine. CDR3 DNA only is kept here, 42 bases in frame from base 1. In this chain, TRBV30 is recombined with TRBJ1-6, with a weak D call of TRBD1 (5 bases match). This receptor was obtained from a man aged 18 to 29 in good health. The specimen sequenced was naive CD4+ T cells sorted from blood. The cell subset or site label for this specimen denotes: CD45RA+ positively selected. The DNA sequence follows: TGTGCCTCAAGAGGGGACTCCGGGAATTCACCCCTCCACTTT. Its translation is CASRGDSGNSPLHF.